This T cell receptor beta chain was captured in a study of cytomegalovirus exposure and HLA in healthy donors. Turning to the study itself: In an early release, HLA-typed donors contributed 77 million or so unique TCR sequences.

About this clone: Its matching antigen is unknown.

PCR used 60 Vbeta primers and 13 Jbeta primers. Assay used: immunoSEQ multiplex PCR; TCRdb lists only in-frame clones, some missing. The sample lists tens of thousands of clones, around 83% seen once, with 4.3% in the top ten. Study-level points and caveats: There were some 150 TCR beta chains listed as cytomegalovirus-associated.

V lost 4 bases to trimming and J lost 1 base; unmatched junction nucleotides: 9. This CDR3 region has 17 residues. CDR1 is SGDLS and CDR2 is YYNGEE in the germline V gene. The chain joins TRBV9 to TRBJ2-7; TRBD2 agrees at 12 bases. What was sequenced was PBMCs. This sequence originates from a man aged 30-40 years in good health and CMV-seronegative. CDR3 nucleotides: TGTGCCAGCAGCCCTGGACTAGCGGGGAGGTCGTCCTACGAGCAGTACTTC. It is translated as CASSPGLAGRSSYEQYF.